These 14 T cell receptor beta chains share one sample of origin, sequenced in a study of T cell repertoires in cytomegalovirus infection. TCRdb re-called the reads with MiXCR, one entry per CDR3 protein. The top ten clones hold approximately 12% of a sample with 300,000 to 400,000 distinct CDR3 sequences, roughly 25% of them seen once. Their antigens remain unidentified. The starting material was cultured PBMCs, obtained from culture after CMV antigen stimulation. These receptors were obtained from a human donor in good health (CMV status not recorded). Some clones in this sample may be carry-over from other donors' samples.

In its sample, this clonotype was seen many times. CDR3 region: CASIGTTPNQPQHF. The CDR3 DNA sequence: TGTGCCAGTATCGGGACAACCCCCAATCAGCCCCAGCATTTT. The rearrangement links TRBV19 to TRBJ1-5; TRBD1 might be the D (6 bases). Germline V gene data show CDR1 as LNHDA and CDR2 as SQIVND (reference sequence). CDR3 length equals 14 residues. Trimming left V 7 bases short and J 3 bases short, with 13 bases between.

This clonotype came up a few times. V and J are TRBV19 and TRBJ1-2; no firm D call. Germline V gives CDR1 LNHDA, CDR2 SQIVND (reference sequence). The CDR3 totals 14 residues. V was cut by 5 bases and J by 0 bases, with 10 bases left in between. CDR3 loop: CASSAVSSNYGYTF. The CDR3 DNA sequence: TGTGCCAGTAGTGCCGTGTCGTCTAACTATGGCTACACCTTC.

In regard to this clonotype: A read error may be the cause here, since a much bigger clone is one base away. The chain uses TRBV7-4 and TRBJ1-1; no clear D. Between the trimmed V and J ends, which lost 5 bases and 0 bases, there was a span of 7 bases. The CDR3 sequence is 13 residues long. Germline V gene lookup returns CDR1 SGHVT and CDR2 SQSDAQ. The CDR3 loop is CASSQQLNTEAFF. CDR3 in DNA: TGTGCCAGCAGCCAACAGCTGAACACTGAAGCTTTCTTT.

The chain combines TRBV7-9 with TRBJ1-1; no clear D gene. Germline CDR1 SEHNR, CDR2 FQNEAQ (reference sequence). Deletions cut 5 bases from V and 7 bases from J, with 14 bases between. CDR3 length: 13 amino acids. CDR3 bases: TGTGCCAGCAGCCTCAACGGAAGAGATGAAGCTTTCTTT. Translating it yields CASSLNGRDEAFF.

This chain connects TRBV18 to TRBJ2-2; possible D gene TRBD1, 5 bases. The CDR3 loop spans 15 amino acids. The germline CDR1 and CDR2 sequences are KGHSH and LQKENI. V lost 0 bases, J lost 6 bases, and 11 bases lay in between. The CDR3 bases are TGTGCCAGCTCACCACCTAGCAGGGTGTCCGGGGAGCTGTTTTTT. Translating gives CASSPPSRVSGELFF.

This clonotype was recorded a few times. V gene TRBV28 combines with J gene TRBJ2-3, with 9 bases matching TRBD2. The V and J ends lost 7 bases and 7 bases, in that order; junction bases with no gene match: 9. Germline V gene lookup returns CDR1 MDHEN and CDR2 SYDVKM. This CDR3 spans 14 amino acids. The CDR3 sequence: CASNLPTSGHTQYF. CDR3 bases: TGTGCCAGCAATCTTCCGACTAGCGGTCATACGCAGTATTTT.

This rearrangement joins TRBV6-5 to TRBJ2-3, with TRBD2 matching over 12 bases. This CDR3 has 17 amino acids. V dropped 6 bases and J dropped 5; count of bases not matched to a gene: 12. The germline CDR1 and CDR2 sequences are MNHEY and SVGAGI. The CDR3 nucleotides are TGTGCCAGCAGCCGAACTGGACTAGCGGGAAGTGAAGATACGCAGTATTTT. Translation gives CASSRTGLAGSEDTQYF.

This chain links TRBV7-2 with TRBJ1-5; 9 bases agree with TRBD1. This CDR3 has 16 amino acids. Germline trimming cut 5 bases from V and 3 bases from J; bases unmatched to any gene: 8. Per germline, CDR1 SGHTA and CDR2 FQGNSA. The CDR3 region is CASSDRQGGDNQPQHF. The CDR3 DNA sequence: TGTGCCAGCAGCGACCGACAGGGGGGGGACAATCAGCCCCAGCATTTT.

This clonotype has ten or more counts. This chain's CDR3 is CASSYAGTRPSEQFF. In DNA, the CDR3 is TGTGCCAGCAGTTACGCCGGCACTAGACCCTCCGAGCAGTTCTTC. V is TRBV7-2 and J is TRBJ2-1, with D possibly matching TRBD2 (5 bases). CDR3 length equals 15 residues. Trimming stripped 6 bases from V and 10 bases from J, with 22 bases between. Germline V lookup: CDR1 SGHTA, CDR2 FQGNSA.

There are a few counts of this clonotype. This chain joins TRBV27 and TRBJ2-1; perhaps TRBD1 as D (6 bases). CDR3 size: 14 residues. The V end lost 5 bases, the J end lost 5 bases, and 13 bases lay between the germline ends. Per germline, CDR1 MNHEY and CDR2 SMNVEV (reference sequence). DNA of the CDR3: TGTGCCAGCAGTAGGACAGTCCCCCACAATGAGCAGTTCTTC. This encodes CASSRTVPHNEQFF.

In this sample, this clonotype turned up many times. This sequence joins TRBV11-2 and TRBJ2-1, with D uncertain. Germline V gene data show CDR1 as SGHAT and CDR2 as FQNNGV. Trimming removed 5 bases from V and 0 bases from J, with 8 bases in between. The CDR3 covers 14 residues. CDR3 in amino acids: CASSPSDSYNEQFF. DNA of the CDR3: TGTGCCAGCAGCCCCTCGGACTCCTACAATGAGCAGTTCTTC.

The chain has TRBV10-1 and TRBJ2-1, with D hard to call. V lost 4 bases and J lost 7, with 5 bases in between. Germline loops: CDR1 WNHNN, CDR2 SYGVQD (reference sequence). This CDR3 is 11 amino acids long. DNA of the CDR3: TGCGCCAGCAGTGCCGAGAATGAGCAGTTCTTC. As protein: CASSAENEQFF.

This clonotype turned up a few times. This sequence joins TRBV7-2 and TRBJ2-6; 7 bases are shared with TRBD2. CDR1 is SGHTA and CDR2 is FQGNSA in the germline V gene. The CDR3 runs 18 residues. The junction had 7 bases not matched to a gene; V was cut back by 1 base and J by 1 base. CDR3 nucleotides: TGTGCCAGCAGCTTAGTCCCGGGAGGATTATCTGGGGCCAACGTCCTGACTTTC. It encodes CASSLVPGGLSGANVLTF.

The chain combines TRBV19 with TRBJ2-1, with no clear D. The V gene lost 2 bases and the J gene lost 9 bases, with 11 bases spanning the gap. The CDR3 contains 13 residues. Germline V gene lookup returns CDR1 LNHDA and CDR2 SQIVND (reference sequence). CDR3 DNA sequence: TGTGCCAGTAGTATAAAGTTTCTCGGTGAGCAGTTCTTC. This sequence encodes CASSIKFLGEQFF.